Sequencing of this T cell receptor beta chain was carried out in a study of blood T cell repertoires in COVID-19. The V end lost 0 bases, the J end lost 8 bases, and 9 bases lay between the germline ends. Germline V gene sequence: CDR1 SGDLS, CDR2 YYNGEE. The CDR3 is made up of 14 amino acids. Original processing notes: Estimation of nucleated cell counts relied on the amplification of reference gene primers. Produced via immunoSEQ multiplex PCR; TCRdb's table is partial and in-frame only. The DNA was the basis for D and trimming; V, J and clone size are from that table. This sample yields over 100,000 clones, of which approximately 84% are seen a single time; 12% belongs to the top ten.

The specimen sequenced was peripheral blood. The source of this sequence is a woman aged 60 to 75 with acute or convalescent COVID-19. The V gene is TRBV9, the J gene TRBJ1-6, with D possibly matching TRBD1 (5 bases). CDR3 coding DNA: TGTGCCAGCAGCGTAGGTTGGGGCGATTCACCCCTCCACTTT. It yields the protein CASSVGWGDSPLHF.